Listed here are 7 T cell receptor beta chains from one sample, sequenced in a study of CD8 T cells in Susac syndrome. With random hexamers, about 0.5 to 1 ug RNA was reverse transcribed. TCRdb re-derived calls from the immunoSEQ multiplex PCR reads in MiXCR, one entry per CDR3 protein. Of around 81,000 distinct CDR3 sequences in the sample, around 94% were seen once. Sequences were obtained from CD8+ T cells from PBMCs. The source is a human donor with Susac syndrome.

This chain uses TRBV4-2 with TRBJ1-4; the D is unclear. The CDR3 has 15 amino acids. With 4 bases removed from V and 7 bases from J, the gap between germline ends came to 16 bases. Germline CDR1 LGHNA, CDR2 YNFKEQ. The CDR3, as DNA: TGTGCCAGCAGCCTTGAATTACCTTTCCCTGAAAAACTGTTTTTT. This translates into CASSLELPFPEKLFF.

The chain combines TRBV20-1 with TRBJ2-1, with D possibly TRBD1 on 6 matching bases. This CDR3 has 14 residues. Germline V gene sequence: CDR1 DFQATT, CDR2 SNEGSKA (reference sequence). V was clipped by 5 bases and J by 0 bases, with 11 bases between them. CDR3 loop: CSADRHSSYNEQFF. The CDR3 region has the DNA TGCAGTGCTGACAGGCACAGCTCCTACAATGAGCAGTTCTTC.

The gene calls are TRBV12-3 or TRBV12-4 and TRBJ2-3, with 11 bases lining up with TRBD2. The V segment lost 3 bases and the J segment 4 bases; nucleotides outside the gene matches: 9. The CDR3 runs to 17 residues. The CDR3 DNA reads TGTGCCAGCAGTTTCGGGCTAGCGGGAGGTTGGCCAGATACGCAGTATTTT. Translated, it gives CASSFGLAGGWPDTQYF.

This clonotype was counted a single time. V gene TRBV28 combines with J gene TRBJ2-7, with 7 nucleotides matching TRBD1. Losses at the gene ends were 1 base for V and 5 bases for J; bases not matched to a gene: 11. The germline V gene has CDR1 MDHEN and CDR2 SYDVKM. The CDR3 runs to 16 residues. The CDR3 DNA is TGTGCCAGCAGTTTATCCTCGGGACAGAGAGTCCACGAGCAGTACTTC. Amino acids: CASSLSSGQRVHEQYF.

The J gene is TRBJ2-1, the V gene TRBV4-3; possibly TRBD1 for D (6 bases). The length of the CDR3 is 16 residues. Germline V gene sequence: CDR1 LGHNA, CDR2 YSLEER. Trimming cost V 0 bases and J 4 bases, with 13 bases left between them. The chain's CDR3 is CASSQEGASRYNEQFF. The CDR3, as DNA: TGCGCCAGCAGCCAAGAGGGGGCTAGCCGTTACAATGAGCAGTTCTTC.

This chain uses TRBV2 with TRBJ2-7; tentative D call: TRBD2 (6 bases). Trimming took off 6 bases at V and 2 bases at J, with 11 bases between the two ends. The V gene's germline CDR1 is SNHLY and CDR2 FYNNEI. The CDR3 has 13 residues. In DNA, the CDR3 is TGTGCCAGCAGGGGGGGTGTTACCTACGAGCAGTACTTC. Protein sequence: CASRGGVTYEQYF.

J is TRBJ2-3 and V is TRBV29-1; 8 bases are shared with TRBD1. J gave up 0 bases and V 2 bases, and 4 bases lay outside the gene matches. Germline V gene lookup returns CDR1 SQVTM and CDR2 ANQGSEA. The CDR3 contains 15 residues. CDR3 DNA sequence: TGCAGCGTTGAATGGTGGGACAGGAGCACAGATACGCAGTATTTT. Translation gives CSVEWWDRSTDTQYF.